Listed here are 8 T cell receptor beta chains from one sample, sequenced in a study of T cell repertoires in cytomegalovirus infection. Using its own MiXCR run on the reads, TCRdb lists one record per CDR3 protein. The table records approximately 910,000 distinct CDR3 sequences, around 30% of them present only once. No cognate antigen is known for these TCRs. The specimen comprised cultured CD8+ T cells from PBMCs, sampled from culture after CMV antigen stimulation. The origin of the receptors is a human donor in good health (CMV status not recorded). Some clones in this sample may be carry-over from other donors' samples.

The chain employs TRBV4-1 and TRBJ2-1; 12 bases match TRBD2. The ends lost 7 bases at V and 7 bases at J; junction bases unmatched: 5. CDR3 length: 14 amino acids. The germline V gene has CDR1 MGHRA and CDR2 YSYEKL. In DNA form, the CDR3 reads TGCGCCAGCACGACTAGCGGGGGCTTTAATGAGCAGTTCTTC. Translation: CASTTSGGFNEQFF.

This sequence joins TRBV6-5 and TRBJ1-2; 8 bases are shared with TRBD1. CDR3 length: 19 amino acids. Germline V gene sequence: CDR1 MNHEY, CDR2 SVGAGI. The trim removed 2 bases at V and 4 bases at J, leaving 18 bases unmatched. The CDR3: CASSYARDRGESVTYGYTF. DNA for the CDR3: TGTGCCAGCAGTTACGCGCGCGACAGGGGAGAATCCGTAACCTATGGCTACACCTTC.

V gene TRBV7-8 combines with J gene TRBJ2-3; 15 nucleotides agree with TRBD2. The V gene end was trimmed by 8 bases and the J gene end by 3 bases; junction bases not matched to a gene: 18. There are 20 residues in the CDR3. Germline CDR1 reads SGHVS; CDR2 reads FQNEAQ. The CDR3 sequence: CASAHPQVPGLAGGTDTQYF. The CDR3 bases are TGTGCCAGCGCCCATCCTCAGGTCCCGGGACTAGCGGGGGGAACAGATACGCAGTATTTT.

This clonotype has just a few counts. The genes are TRBV7-2 and TRBJ1-2, with 11 bases identical to TRBD1. The V segment lost 5 bases and the J segment 3 bases; nucleotides outside the gene matches: 5. The CDR3 spans 15 residues. CDR1 and CDR2 (germline): SGHTA, FQGNSA. CDR3 nucleotide sequence: TGTGCCAGCAGCATACCGGGACAGGGGGACTATGGCTACACCTTC. Its translation is CASSIPGQGDYGYTF.

The genes are TRBV12-3 or TRBV12-4 and TRBJ1-2; 7 positions match TRBD1. CDR3 length equals 14 residues. With V trimmed by 2 bases and J by 4 bases, 4 bases remained unmatched. CDR3 residues: CASSLIRDSYGYTF. As DNA, the CDR3 is TGTGCCAGCAGTTTAATTCGGGACAGCTATGGCTACACCTTC.

V and J are TRBV4-2 and TRBJ2-6; the D gene could be TRBD1 or TRBD2 (6 bases each). Germline values: CDR1 LGHNA, CDR2 YNFKEQ. With 2 bases removed from V and 1 base from J, the gap between germline ends came to 24 bases. The CDR3 is 21 residues long. Here the CDR3 reads CASSQLGGVRDQGSGANVLTF. CDR3 coding DNA: TGTGCCAGCAGCCAACTCGGGGGCGTTCGGGACCAAGGTTCTGGGGCCAACGTCCTGACTTTC.

There are a few counts of this clonotype. This chain connects TRBV4-2 to TRBJ2-5, with D tentatively TRBD2 (6 bases). With 3 bases removed from V and 5 bases from J, the gap between germline ends came to 10 bases. Germline lookup yields CDR1 LGHNA and CDR2 YNFKEQ. CDR3 length equals 13 residues. This CDR3 is CASSQWLAETQYF. The CDR3, as DNA: TGTGCCAGCAGCCAGTGGCTAGCGGAGACCCAGTACTTC.

This clonotype was picked up a small number of times. This chain connects TRBV19 to TRBJ1-5; TRBD1 is a possible D gene (5 bases). Trimming stripped 3 bases from V and 3 bases from J, with 9 bases between. Germline V gives CDR1 LNHDA, CDR2 SQIVND (reference sequence). This CDR3 has 14 amino acids. For the CDR3, the DNA is TGTGCCAGTAGTATGACAGTGTTCAATCAGCCCCAGCATTTT. Translated: CASSMTVFNQPQHF.